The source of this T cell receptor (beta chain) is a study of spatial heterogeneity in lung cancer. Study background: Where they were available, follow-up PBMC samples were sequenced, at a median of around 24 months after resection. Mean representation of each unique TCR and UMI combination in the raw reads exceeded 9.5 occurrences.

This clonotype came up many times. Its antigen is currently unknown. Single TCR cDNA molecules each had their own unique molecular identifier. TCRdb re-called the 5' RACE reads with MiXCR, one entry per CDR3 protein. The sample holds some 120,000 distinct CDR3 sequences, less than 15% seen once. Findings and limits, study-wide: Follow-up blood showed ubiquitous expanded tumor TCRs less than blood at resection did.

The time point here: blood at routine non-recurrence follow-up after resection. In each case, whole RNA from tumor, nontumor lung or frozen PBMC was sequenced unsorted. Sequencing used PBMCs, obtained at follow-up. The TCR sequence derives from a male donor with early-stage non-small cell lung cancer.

The chain's CDR3 is CASSPFGDRNTEAFF. The DNA for the CDR3 is TGCGCCAGCAGCCCCTTCGGGGATAGAAACACTGAAGCTTTCTTT. The rearrangement joins TRBV5-1 to TRBJ1-1; D remains ambiguous. Germline CDR1 and CDR2: SGHRS and YFSETQ. Trimming shortened V by 4 bases and J by 2 bases, and 15 bases separated the two germline ends. CDR3 length: 15 residues.